This section outlines one T cell receptor (beta chain) sequence together with its context. What it recognizes is unknown. This specimen comes from a study of regulatory T cells in long-lasting Graves disease. Whole-study context: In persistent Graves' disease, antithyroid drugs had been taken for over 5 years and TSH receptor antibodies stayed positive.

Time point given: persistent/refractory GD, antithyroid drugs over 5 years with positive TRAb. Preparation of the TCR library used RNA extracted from PBMCs. In this cohort, patients came from an endocrinology department located in Xi'an, China. Study-wide findings and caveats: Newly diagnosed disease favored TRBV20-1 and TRBJ2-1 over persistent disease. Persistent cases of Graves' showed reduced TCR diversity relative to newly diagnosed patients.

HTBI primers from iRepertoire and Arm-PCR of CDR3 regions yielded the TCR beta libraries. Each CDR3 protein is one row after TCRdb ran MiXCR on the multiplex PCR reads. The table has around 450,000 distinct CDR3 sequences, 20% to 25% seen once. In germline, CDR1 is MNHEY, CDR2 SVGEGT. The CDR3 has 13 residues. With 2 bases removed from V and 3 bases from J, the gap between germline ends came to 6 bases. The source material was peripheral blood mononuclear cells (PBMCs), sampled when the disease was refractory, from a patient treated with antithyroid drugs. The clonotype originates from a female donor with Graves disease. The genes are TRBV6-2 or TRBV6-3 and TRBJ2-3; D possibly corresponds to TRBD2 (5 bases). The chain's CDR3 is CASSYRDTDTQYF. CDR3 nucleotide sequence: TGTGCCAGCAGTTACCGGGATACAGATACGCAGTATTTT.